Only a few counts were recorded for the clone carrying this T cell receptor beta chain. Its antigen is not known. The sample comes from a study of blood T cells in healthy people across ages. General study findings and limits: Investigators viewed diversity estimates from one million T cells as underestimates, the study reported. Greater diversity and more naive CD4+ cells were seen in long-lived donors than in aged donors.

Together with a sample-barcoded 5' primer, a J-beta primer mix was included in a second PCR lasting about 7 to 11 cycles. Via MiXCR, TCRdb re-called the 5' RACE reads, giving one row per CDR3 protein. The sample lists hundreds of thousands of distinct CDR3 sequences, 21% seen once, with roughly 3.6% in the top ten. This clonotype was obtained from a man aged 70 or older in good health. Source material: blood.

The DNA of the CDR3 is TGTGCCAGCAGCTTAGTTCCCAGCCGAAAAAACATTCAGTACTTC. The encoded protein is CASSLVPSRKNIQYF. The chain recombines TRBV7-9 with TRBJ2-4; D is ambiguous. This CDR3 contains 15 residues. Germline CDR1 and CDR2: SEHNR and FQNEAQ (reference sequence). Trimming removed 1 base at V and 4 bases at J, with 11 bases between.